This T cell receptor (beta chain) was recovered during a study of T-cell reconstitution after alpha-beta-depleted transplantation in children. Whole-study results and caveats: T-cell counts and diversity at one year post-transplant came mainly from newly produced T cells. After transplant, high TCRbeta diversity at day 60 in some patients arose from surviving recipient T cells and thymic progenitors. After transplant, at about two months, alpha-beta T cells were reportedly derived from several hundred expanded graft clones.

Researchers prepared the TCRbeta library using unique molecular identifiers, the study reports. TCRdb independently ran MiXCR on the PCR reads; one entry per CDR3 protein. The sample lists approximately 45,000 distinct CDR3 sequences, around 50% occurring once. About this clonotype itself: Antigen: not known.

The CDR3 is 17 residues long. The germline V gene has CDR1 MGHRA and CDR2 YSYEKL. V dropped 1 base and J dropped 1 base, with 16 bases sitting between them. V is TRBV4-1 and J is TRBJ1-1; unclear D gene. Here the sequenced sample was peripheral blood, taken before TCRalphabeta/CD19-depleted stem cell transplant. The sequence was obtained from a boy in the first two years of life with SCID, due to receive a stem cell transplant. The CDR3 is CASSQVPLPTANTEAFF. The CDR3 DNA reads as TGCGCCAGCAGCCAAGTCCCCTTACCGACGGCGAACACTGAAGCTTTCTTT.